The T cell receptor (beta chain) described here comes from a study of T cells in localized non-small cell lung cancer. Study results and caveats: Sequencing was restricted to one tumor region; therefore, heterogeneity remains possible.

On this clone: What it binds is unknown.

CDR1 and CDR2 from the germline V gene are SSHAT and FNYEAQ (reference sequence). J lost 4 bases, V lost 5 bases, and 12 bases had no gene match. CDR3 length: 16 amino acids. Sequenced by immunoSEQ multiplex PCR; TCRdb stores in-frame clones only, minus some. The sample carries around 92,000 clones, around 90% recorded once. V and J are TRBV7-7 and TRBJ2-5; 8 bases match TRBD1. Material: PBMCs, obtained before any cancer treatment. This receptor was obtained from a woman between 35 and 70 years old with stage II squamous cell lung carcinoma. The CDR3 here is CASSKGGQVVGETQYF. The CDR3 DNA sequence: TGTGCCAGCAGCAAAGGGGGACAGGTGGTGGGAGAGACCCAGTACTTC.